The 15 T cell receptor beta chains given below trace back to one sample, sequenced in a study of blood T cells in healthy people across ages. A second PCR, run for roughly 7 to 12 cycles, used a sample-barcoded 5' primer plus a J-beta primer mix. One entry per CDR3 protein, called by TCRdb with MiXCR from the 5' RACE reads. The table has 550,000 to 750,000 distinct CDR3 sequences, under 25% seen once. Sequences were obtained from blood. The receptor set was obtained from a man between 70 and 80 years old in good health.

There are a few counts of this clonotype. This chain links TRBV2 with TRBJ2-3; a possible D gene is TRBD2 (6 bases). V lost 7 bases and J lost 0, with 11 bases in between. CDR1 and CDR2 (germline): SNHLY, FYNNEI. CDR3 length equals 14 residues. CDR3 region: CASKGRDSTDTQYF. In DNA, the CDR3 is TGTGCCAGCAAGGGGCGGGACAGCACAGATACGCAGTATTTT.

The chain recombines TRBV12-3 or TRBV12-4 with TRBJ1-6, with 12 bases aligning to TRBD1. The V gene end was trimmed by 6 bases and the J gene end by 7 bases; junction bases not matched to a gene: 10. This CDR3 is 17 amino acids long. CDR3 protein: CASRGTGTGGYNSPLHF. The CDR3 nucleotides are TGTGCCAGCAGGGGAACCGGGACAGGGGGCTACAATTCACCCCTCCACTTT.

The gene calls are TRBV4-1 and TRBJ2-5, with D tentatively TRBD2 (6 bases). The J call may not be correct, given that the DNA end is closer to TRBJ2-1. CDR1 is MGHRA, CDR2 YSYEKL, per germline. CDR3 length equals 13 residues. CDR3 bases: TGCGCCAGCAGCCATTTACCGGGAGTTGAGCAGTTCTTC. Translated, it gives CASSHLPGVEQFF.

Concerning this clonotype itself: At one boundary the junction diverges from the germline segment, which might be a read error. V is TRBV6-5 and J is TRBJ2-6; D unresolved. Germline V gene data show CDR1 as MNHEY and CDR2 as SVGAGI. The CDR3 has 15 residues. In DNA, the CDR3 is TGTGCCGGCAGTTACTCTCACTCTGGGGCCAACGTCCTGACTTTC. Translating gives CAGSYSHSGANVLTF.

The chain has TRBV28 and TRBJ2-6, with D tentatively TRBD1 (5 bases). The CDR3 contains 17 residues. The germline gives CDR1 MDHEN, CDR2 SYDVKM. The V end lost 5 bases, the J end lost 0 bases, and 14 bases lay between the germline ends. CDR3 region: CASSPRIGDSGANVLTF. The CDR3 DNA sequence: TGTGCCAGCAGTCCCCGGATAGGGGACTCTGGGGCCAACGTCCTGACTTTC.

V gene TRBV20-1 combines with J gene TRBJ2-5; 8 bases line up with TRBD1. Trimming at V came to 0 bases and at J to 5 bases, leaving 8 bases not matched to a gene. The CDR3 loop spans 15 amino acids. Germline-derived CDR1 and CDR2 are DFQATT and SNEGSKA (reference sequence). The CDR3 is CSARDPSGGRETQYF. The CDR3 region has the DNA TGCAGTGCTAGAGATCCTTCAGGGGGCAGGGAGACCCAGTACTTC.

The CDR3 DNA reads TGTGCCATCTTTTCCGGGACTAGCGGGACCACAGATACGCAGTATTTT. Protein sequence: CAIFSGTSGTTDTQYF. The rearrangement links TRBV10-3 to TRBJ2-3, with 13 nucleotides matching TRBD2. J was trimmed by 2 bases and V by 8 bases; bases with no gene match: 7. CDR3 size: 16 residues. From germline, CDR1 is ENHRY and CDR2 SYGVKD.

J is TRBJ2-1 and V is TRBV20-1; the match to TRBD2 covers 10 bases. J lost 0 bases, V lost 2 bases, and 4 bases had no gene match. The CDR3 runs 16 residues. Germline CDR1 DFQATT, CDR2 SNEGSKA (reference sequence). CDR3 bases: TGCAGTGCTAGATCCCTAGCGGGGGACTCCTACAATGAGCAGTTCTTC. Its protein product is CSARSLAGDSYNEQFF.

The chain carries TRBV20-1 and TRBJ2-4; 11 positions match TRBD2. After removal of 6 bases from V and 4 bases from J, the junction contained 8 bases not matched to a gene. Per germline, CDR1 DFQATT and CDR2 SNEGSKA (reference sequence). This CDR3 is built from 15 residues. CDR3 protein: CSATGTSGLKNIQYF. As DNA, the CDR3 is TGCAGTGCGACCGGGACTAGCGGATTAAAAAACATTCAGTACTTC.

The chain has TRBV2 and TRBJ2-5, with D possibly TRBD1 on 6 matching bases. Trimming shortened V by 6 bases and J by 3 bases, and 17 bases separated the two germline ends. The CDR3 consists of 15 residues. The germline V gene encodes CDR1 SNHLY and CDR2 FYNNEI. The DNA for the CDR3 is TGTGCCAGCAGCCAGCCCCTAGGGGGAAAAGAGACCCAGTACTTC. Protein product: CASSQPLGGKETQYF.

This chain connects TRBV5-1 to TRBJ1-2; D remains ambiguous. V lost 1 base and J lost 2, with 12 bases in between. This CDR3 contains 15 residues. Germline V gene sequence: CDR1 SGHRS, CDR2 YFSETQ. CDR3 loop: CASSLWEGRNYGYTF. Written as DNA, the CDR3 is TGCGCCAGCAGCTTGTGGGAGGGTCGGAACTATGGCTACACCTTC.

The CDR3 coding sequence is TGTGCCAGCAGTGAATCAGGGAAGAGGAGCACAGATACGCAGTATTTT. Amino acid sequence: CASSESGKRSTDTQYF. The genes are TRBV2 and TRBJ2-3; possible D gene TRBD1, 5 bases. The V end lost 2 bases, the J end lost 0 bases, and 12 bases lay between the germline ends. Per germline, CDR1 SNHLY and CDR2 FYNNEI. The CDR3 contains 16 residues.

This clonotype was observed many times. The chain carries TRBV28 and TRBJ2-7; 9 positions match TRBD1. Germline lookup yields CDR1 MDHEN and CDR2 SYDVKM. The J segment lost 0 bases and the V segment lost 4 bases, leaving 4 bases of the junction unmatched. The CDR3 is 15 residues long. CDR3 residues: CASSYGQGTSYEQYF. CDR3 bases: TGTGCCAGCAGTTATGGACAGGGGACCTCCTACGAGCAGTACTTC.

This clonotype has only a few counts. The rearrangement joins TRBV7-9 to TRBJ2-1, with a tentative D call TRBD2 (6 bases). Germline V lookup: CDR1 SEHNR, CDR2 FQNEAQ (reference sequence). The CDR3 has 15 residues. Trimming removed 1 base from V and 8 bases from J, with 15 bases in between. This CDR3 is CASSLETGVRDEQFF. The CDR3 coding sequence is TGTGCCAGCAGCTTAGAAACGGGAGTCAGGGATGAGCAGTTCTTC.

This clonotype occurred a few times. The chain joins TRBV7-6 to TRBJ2-1; 10 positions match TRBD2. V lost 5 bases to trimming and J lost 6 bases; unmatched junction nucleotides: 10. Germline-derived CDR1 and CDR2 are SGHVS and FNYEAQ. This CDR3 is 16 amino acids long. As DNA, the CDR3 is TGTGCCAGCAGCCCCCTCAGCGGGAGGGAGCCCAATGAGCAGTTCTTC. Encoded protein: CASSPLSGREPNEQFF.